The 26 T cell receptor beta chains below were found in one sample sequenced in a study of T cell responses to AZD1222 COVID-19 vaccine (dated by TCRdb to 2020 to 2022). The protocol used for the library was the immunoSEQ multiplex PCR assay. TCRdb took this table from immuneACCESS and kept in-frame rearrangements with V and J called. Such tables lack part of the clones; where checked against another copy, unresolved V genes explain under half of the gap, and the rest is unexplained. In all, the sample holds roughly 80,000 clones, and about 90% of those were seen once. The top ten clonotypes cover less than 5.5% of the sample. Taken with the paper, the label for time point translates to: baseline before first vaccination. What this sample's treatment or condition label stands for: meningococcal conjugate vaccine given as trial control. The sequences come from peripheral blood, collected on day 0 of MenACWY control vaccination. These receptors were obtained from an adult in good health.

This clone was observed a single time. The CDR3 sequence is CASSPSYRDTQYF. CDR3 DNA sequence: TGTGCCAGCAGCCCGAGCTACAGAGATACGCAGTATTTT. The chain is built from TRBV11-2 and TRBJ2-3; no reliable D call. V lost 5 bases, J lost 5 bases, and 11 bases lay in between. This CDR3 has 13 amino acids. CDR1 and CDR2 from the germline V gene are SGHAT and FQNNGV.

V is TRBV19 and J is TRBJ2-1, with a tentative D call TRBD2 (5 bases). Trimming removed 8 bases at V and 2 bases at J, with 10 bases between. CDR1 and CDR2 from the germline V gene are LNHDA and SQIVND (reference sequence). This CDR3 is built from 13 residues. The CDR3 is CASGSATYNEQFF. For the CDR3, the DNA is TGTGCCAGTGGTAGCGCGACCTACAATGAGCAGTTCTTC.

The V and J genes are TRBV6-5 and TRBJ2-1, with 7 nucleotides matching TRBD2. The CDR3 sequence is 15 residues long. The V gene end was trimmed by 5 bases and the J gene end by 7 bases; junction bases not matched to a gene: 11. Germline V gene data show CDR1 as MNHEY and CDR2 as SVGAGI. The CDR3 reads CASSTRLARLNEQFF. The CDR3 nucleotides are TGTGCCAGCAGTACCCGACTAGCAAGGTTGAATGAGCAGTTCTTC.

The chain is built from TRBV25-1 and TRBJ1-4; the D is unclear. V gave up 1 base and J gave up 8 bases, with 14 bases separating them. Germline lookup yields CDR1 MGHDK and CDR2 SYGVNS. The CDR3 loop spans 15 amino acids. The CDR3 coding sequence is TGTGCCAGCAGTGAATCCGGCAGACTATCAGAAAAACTGTTTTTT. Residues: CASSESGRLSEKLFF.

The chain combines TRBV5-1 with TRBJ2-7, with 8 bases fitting TRBD1. V shed 3 bases, J shed 2 bases, and the junction held 7 bases outside the gene matches. The CDR3 length is 15 residues. Germline CDR1 reads SGHRS; CDR2 reads YFSETQ. DNA of the CDR3: TGCGCCAGCAGCTGGGCCTTACAGGGGGCCTACGAGCAGTACTTC. Amino acids: CASSWALQGAYEQYF.

The V call is TRBV4-1, the J call TRBJ1-2; D unclear. Germline V CDR1 and CDR2: MGHRA, YSYEKL. This CDR3 has 13 residues. V was shortened by 0 bases and J by 7 bases, with 9 bases between the two germline ends. The CDR3 DNA reads as TGCGCCAGCAGCCAAGAAAATAGGGCTGGCTACACCTTC. Protein product: CASSQENRAGYTF.

The sample holds one count of this clone. CDR3 DNA: TGTGCCAGCAGCGTCGGACAGGGGGTTTCTGAAGCTTTCTTT. This translates into CASSVGQGVSEAFF. The chain carries TRBV2 and TRBJ1-1; 10 bases map to TRBD1. With 6 bases clipped from V and 6 bases from J, the junction kept 7 bases outside the gene matches. The CDR3 contains 14 residues. Per the germline V gene, CDR1 is SNHLY and CDR2 is FYNNEI. The full variable domain, in which reference TRBV2 and TRBJ1-1 provide the parts outside the CDR3, is EPEVTQTPSHQVTQMGQEVILRCVPISNHLYFYWYRQILGQKVEFLVSFYNNEISEKSEIFDDQFSVERPDGSNFTLKIRSTKLEDSAMYFCASSVGQGVSEAFFGQGTRLTVV.

This rearrangement joins TRBV7-9 to TRBJ1-4; the D gene is possibly TRBD1 (5 bases). The germline CDR1 and CDR2 sequences are SEHNR and FQNEAQ (reference sequence). With 5 bases removed from V and 8 bases from J, the gap between germline ends came to 6 bases. The CDR3 has 11 amino acids. CDR3 loop: CASSRGEKLFF. Written as DNA, the CDR3 is TGTGCCAGCAGCCGGGGGGAAAAACTGTTTTTT.

The gene calls are TRBV7-9 and TRBJ2-7; the D is unclear. Trimming took 3 bases from V and 7 from J, leaving 10 bases between them. The CDR3 is 12 residues long. Germline V lookup: CDR1 SEHNR, CDR2 FQNEAQ (reference sequence). The chain's CDR3 is CASSFVQREQYF. The CDR3 coding sequence is TGTGCCAGCAGCTTCGTTCAGAGGGAGCAGTACTTC. Complete variable domain (other parts from reference TRBV7-9 and TRBJ2-7): DTGVSQNPRHKITKRGQNVTFRCDPISEHNRLYWYRQTLGQGPEFLTYFQNEAQLEKSRLLSDRFSAERPKGSFSTLEIQRTEQGDSAMYLCASSFVQREQYFGPGTRLTVT.

This clone was recorded only once. The V and J genes are TRBV4-3 and TRBJ2-5; TRBD1 agrees at 9 bases. Germline V gives CDR1 LGHNA, CDR2 YSLEER. V lost 2 bases and J lost 5; bases outside the gene matches: 6. The CDR3 length is 15 residues. For the CDR3, the DNA is TGCGCCAGCAGCCAAACACAGGGGGCTCGGGAGACCCAGTACTTC. Translated: CASSQTQGARETQYF.

This rearrangement joins TRBV18 to TRBJ1-1; the D gene is possibly TRBD1 (5 bases). Germline CDR1 is KGHSH and CDR2 is LQKENI. Trimming pared 6 bases from V and 0 bases from J, leaving 11 bases between. The length of the CDR3 is 14 residues. The CDR3 coding sequence is TGTGCCAGCTCGGGACGGACAATGAACACTGAAGCTTTCTTT. As protein: CASSGRTMNTEAFF.

The CDR3 region is CAWSQGQGGETQYF. In DNA, the CDR3 is TGTGCCTGGAGCCAGGGACAGGGGGGAGAGACCCAGTACTTC. This chain joins TRBV30 and TRBJ2-5, with TRBD1 matching 11 bases. Germline trimming cut 3 bases from V and 4 bases from J; bases unmatched to any gene: 4. CDR1 GTSNPN and CDR2 SVGIG come from the germline V gene (reference sequence). The CDR3 has 14 amino acids.

As concerns this clone: The junction departs from germline at one end; a sequencing error may be responsible. The chain is built from TRBV28 and TRBJ2-1, with 7 bases matching TRBD1. This CDR3 comprises 12 residues. The germline gives CDR1 MDHEN, CDR2 SYDVKM. The CDR3 loop is CASSLAQGEKVF. For the CDR3, the DNA is TGTGCCAGCAGTTTAGCCCAGGGGGAAAAGGTCTTC.

The V and J genes are TRBV5-6 and TRBJ2-7; tentatively, D is TRBD1 or TRBD2 (5 bases each). The CDR3 has 13 amino acids. V was pared by 1 base and J by 2 bases, with 7 bases between. CDR1 is SGHDT, CDR2 YYEEEE, per germline. CDR3 in amino acids: CASSLQGPYEQYF. CDR3 coding DNA: TGTGCCAGCAGCTTGCAGGGACCCTACGAGCAGTACTTC.

The chain couples TRBV7-9 to TRBJ1-6; tentatively, D is TRBD1 (6 bases). The CDR3 length is 15 residues. V was cut by 5 bases and J by 8 bases, with 16 bases left in between. Germline CDR1 and CDR2: SEHNR and FQNEAQ (reference sequence). The CDR3 DNA reads as TGTGCCAGCAGCACGGACAGTCACTGGGATTCACCCCTCCACTTT. It codes for CASSTDSHWDSPLHF.

The rearrangement uses TRBV5-1 and TRBJ1-2, with a possible D match to TRBD1 (6 bases). Germline V gene lookup returns CDR1 SGHRS and CDR2 YFSETQ. The V end lost 0 bases, the J end lost 8 bases, and 20 bases lay between the germline ends. The CDR3 contains 16 residues. In DNA form, the CDR3 reads TGCGCCAGCAGCTTGGGAGGGGGAGAGCCAGTTGGCGGCTACACCTTC. Its protein is CASSLGGGEPVGGYTF.

J is TRBJ2-1 and V is TRBV27; TRBD2 aligns across 8 bases. V trimming: 0 bases; J trimming: 7 bases; junction bases outside the gene matches: 14. In germline, CDR1 is MNHEY, CDR2 SMNVEV (reference sequence). CDR3 length: 18 amino acids. The CDR3: CASSLSTLAGQLKNEQFF. DNA of the CDR3: TGTGCCAGCAGTTTATCGACCCTAGCGGGCCAGTTAAAGAATGAGCAGTTCTTC.

The chain couples TRBV9 to TRBJ1-6; TRBD1 matches at 9 bases. Germline CDR1 SGDLS, CDR2 YYNGEE. The CDR3 covers 15 residues. J gave up 6 bases and V 4 bases, and 5 bases lay outside the gene matches. The CDR3 reads CASSPGQGPNSPLHF. DNA of the CDR3: TGTGCCAGCAGCCCGGGACAGGGACCTAATTCACCCCTCCACTTT.

The chain combines TRBV5-1 with TRBJ1-1, with D possibly matching TRBD1 (6 bases). The V gene lost 6 bases and the J gene lost 0 bases, with 9 bases spanning the gap. This CDR3 is built from 13 residues. From germline, CDR1 is SGHRS and CDR2 YFSETQ. The CDR3 spells CASIGGMNTEAFF. In DNA, the CDR3 is TGCGCCAGCATAGGGGGAATGAACACTGAAGCTTTCTTT.

The gene calls are TRBV25-1 and TRBJ1-3, with 9 bases fitting TRBD1. Germline loops: CDR1 MGHDK, CDR2 SYGVNS. The CDR3 loop spans 17 amino acids. The junction had 13 bases not matched to a gene; V was cut back by 6 bases and J by 4 bases. In DNA form, the CDR3 reads TGTGCCAGCAGAGGGGGAAGGGGACAGGGACCCGGAAACACCATATATTTT. It specifies CASRGGRGQGPGNTIYF.

The chain carries TRBV5-6 and TRBJ1-5; a possible D gene is TRBD1 (6 bases). CDR1 and CDR2 (germline): SGHDT, YYEEEE. V lost 4 bases and J 2 bases, leaving 16 bases between the germline ends. The CDR3 is 16 amino acids. The CDR3 sequence is CASSLGGPLRNQPQHF. The CDR3 nucleotides are TGTGCCAGCAGCCTGGGGGGGCCGCTACGCAATCAGCCCCAGCATTTT.

V gene TRBV6-5 combines with J gene TRBJ2-7; tentatively, D is TRBD1 or TRBD2 (5 bases each). The CDR3 loop spans 12 amino acids. The germline V gene has CDR1 MNHEY and CDR2 SVGAGI. V was clipped by 6 bases and J by 3 bases, with 9 bases between them. CDR3 in DNA: TGTGCCAGCAGCCCAGGGAGCTACGAGCAGTACTTC. Its translation: CASSPGSYEQYF.

This sequence joins TRBV6-4 and TRBJ2-1, with 10 nucleotides matching TRBD2. The V gene end was trimmed by 5 bases and the J gene end by 4 bases; junction bases not matched to a gene: 2. Germline V CDR1 and CDR2: MRHNA, SNTAGT. This CDR3 has 14 residues. The CDR3 sequence is CASSLTSGYNEQFF. The CDR3 nucleotides read TGTGCCAGCAGTTTGACTAGCGGGTACAATGAGCAGTTCTTC.

The chain carries TRBV10-2 and TRBJ2-7; 9 nucleotides match TRBD2. Germline V gene sequence: CDR1 WSHSY, CDR2 SAAADI. V lost 4 bases to trimming and J lost 1 base; unmatched junction nucleotides: 2. This CDR3 contains 14 residues. DNA of the CDR3: TGCGCCAGCAGTGCTAGCGGGGATTCCTACGAGCAGTACTTC. Encoded protein: CASSASGDSYEQYF.

V usage is TRBV25-1 and J usage is TRBJ2-6, with D hard to call. The CDR3 is made up of 15 amino acids. Germline loops: CDR1 MGHDK, CDR2 SYGVNS. The V end lost 3 bases, the J end lost 2 bases, and 8 bases lay between the germline ends. Here the CDR3 DNA reads TGTGCCAGCAGTGATTCCCCAGCTGGGGCCAACGTCCTGACTTTC. Amino acids: CASSDSPAGANVLTF. Supplemented by reference TRBV25-1 and TRBJ2-6, the full variable domain reads EADIYQTPRYLVIGTGKKITLECSQTMGHDKMYWYQQDPGMELHLIHYSYGVNSTEKGDLSSESTVSRIRTEHFPLTLESARPSHTSQYLCASSDSPAGANVLTFGAGSRLTVL.

The chain employs TRBV7-9 and TRBJ2-2; 7 bases are a match to TRBD2. Per germline, CDR1 SEHNR and CDR2 FQNEAQ (reference sequence). The junction had 4 bases not matched to a gene; V was cut back by 6 bases and J by 6 bases. CDR3 length: 13 residues. CDR3 in DNA: TGTGCCAGCAGTACCGCGGGGGCCGGGGAGCTGTTTTTT. The encoded protein is CASSTAGAGELFF.